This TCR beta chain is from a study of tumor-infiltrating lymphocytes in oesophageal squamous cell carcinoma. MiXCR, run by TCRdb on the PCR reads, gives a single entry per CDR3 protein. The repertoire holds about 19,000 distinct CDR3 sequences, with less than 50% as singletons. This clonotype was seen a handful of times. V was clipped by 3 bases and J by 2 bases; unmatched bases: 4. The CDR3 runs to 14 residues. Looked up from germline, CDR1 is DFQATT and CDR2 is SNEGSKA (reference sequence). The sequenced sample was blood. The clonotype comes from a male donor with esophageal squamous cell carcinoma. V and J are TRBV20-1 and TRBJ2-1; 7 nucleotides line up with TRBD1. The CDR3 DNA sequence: TGCAGTGCTAGTAAGGGGGCGGCCTACAATGAGCAGTTCTTC. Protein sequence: CSASKGAAYNEQFF.